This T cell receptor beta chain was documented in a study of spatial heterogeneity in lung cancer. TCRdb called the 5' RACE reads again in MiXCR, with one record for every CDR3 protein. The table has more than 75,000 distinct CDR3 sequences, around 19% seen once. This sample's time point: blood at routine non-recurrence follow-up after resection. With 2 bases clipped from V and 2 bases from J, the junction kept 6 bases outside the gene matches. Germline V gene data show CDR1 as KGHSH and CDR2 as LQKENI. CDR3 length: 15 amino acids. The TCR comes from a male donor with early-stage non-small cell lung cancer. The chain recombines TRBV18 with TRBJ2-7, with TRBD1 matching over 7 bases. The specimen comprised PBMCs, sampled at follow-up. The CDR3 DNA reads TGTGCCAGCTCACCAAGACGGGACAGTACCTACGAGCAGTACTTC. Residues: CASSPRRDSTYEQYF.